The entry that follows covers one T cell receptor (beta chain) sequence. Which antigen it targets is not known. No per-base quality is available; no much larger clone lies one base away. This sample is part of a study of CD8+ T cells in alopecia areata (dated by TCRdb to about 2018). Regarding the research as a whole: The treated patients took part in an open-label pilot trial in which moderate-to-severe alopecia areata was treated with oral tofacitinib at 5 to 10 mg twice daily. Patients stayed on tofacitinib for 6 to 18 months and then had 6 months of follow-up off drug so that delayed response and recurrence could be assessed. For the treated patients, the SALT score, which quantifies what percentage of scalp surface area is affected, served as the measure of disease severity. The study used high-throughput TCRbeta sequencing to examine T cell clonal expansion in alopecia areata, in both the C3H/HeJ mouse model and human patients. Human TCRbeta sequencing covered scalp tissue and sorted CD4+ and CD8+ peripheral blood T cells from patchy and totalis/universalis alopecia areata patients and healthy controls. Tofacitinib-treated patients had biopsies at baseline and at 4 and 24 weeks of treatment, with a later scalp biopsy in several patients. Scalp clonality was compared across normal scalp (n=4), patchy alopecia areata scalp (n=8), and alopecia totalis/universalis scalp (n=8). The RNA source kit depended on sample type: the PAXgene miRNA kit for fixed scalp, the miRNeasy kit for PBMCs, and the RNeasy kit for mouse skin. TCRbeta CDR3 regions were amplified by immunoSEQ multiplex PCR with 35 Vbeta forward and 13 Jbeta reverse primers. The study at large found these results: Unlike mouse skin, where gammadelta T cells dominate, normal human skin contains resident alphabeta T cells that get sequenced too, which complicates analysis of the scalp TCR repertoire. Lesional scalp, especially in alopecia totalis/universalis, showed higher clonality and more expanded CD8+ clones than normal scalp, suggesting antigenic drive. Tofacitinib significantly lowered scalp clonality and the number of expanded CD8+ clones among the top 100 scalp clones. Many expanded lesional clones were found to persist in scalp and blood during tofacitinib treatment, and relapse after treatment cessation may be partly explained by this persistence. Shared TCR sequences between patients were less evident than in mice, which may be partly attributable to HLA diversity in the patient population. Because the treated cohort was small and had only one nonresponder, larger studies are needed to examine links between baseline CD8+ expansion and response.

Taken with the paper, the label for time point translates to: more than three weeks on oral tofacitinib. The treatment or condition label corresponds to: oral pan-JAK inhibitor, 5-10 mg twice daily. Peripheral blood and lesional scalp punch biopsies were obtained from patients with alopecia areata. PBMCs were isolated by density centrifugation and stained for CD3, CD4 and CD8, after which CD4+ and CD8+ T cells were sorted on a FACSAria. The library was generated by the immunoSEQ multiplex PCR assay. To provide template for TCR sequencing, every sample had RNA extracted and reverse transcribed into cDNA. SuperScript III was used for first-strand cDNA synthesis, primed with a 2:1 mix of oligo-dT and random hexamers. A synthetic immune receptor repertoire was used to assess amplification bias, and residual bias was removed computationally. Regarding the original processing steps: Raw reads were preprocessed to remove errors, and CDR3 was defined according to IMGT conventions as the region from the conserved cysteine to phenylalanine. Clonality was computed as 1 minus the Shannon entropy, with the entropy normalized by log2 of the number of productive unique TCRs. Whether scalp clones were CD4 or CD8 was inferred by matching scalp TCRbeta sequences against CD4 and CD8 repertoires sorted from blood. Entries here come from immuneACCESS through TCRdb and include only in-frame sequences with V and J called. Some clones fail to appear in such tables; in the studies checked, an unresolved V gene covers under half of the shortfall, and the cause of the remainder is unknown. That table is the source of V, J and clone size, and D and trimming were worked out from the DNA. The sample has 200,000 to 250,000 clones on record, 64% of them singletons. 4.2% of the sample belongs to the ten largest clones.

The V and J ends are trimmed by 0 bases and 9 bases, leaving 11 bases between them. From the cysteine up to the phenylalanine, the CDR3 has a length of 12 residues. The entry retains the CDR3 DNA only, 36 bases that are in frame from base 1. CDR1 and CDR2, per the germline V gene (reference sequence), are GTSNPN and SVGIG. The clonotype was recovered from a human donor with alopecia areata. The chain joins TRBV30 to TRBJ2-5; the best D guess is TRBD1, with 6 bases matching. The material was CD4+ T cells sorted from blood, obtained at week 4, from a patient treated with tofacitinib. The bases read TGTGCCTGGAGTGTATTAGAGGGGGCCCAGTACTTC. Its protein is CAWSVLEGAQYF.